The rows below give T cell receptor beta chains drawn from one sample of a study of T cell responses to AZD1222 COVID-19 vaccine. This table comes from immunoSEQ multiplex PCR, and its TCRdb copy is limited to in-frame clones, with some not included. The sample shows 150,000 to 200,000 clones, just under 90% of them seen only once. This material consisted of peripheral blood, taken 28 days after the second dose of the MenACWY control vaccine. The receptors originated from an adult who received the MenACWY meningococcal vaccine as a control. The CDR3 runs from the conserved cysteine through the conserved F or W.

TRBV11-3,CASSFRVDTEAFF
TRBV3-1/TRBV3-2,CASSSKGGGETQYF
TRBV5-4,CASSLRWTGVTYEQYF
TRBV7-2,CASSLIWGYSNQPQHF
TRBV19,CASTWDVDSGNTIYF
TRBV25-1,CASTPNIAGRDNEQFF
TRBV6-5,CASSYEGLRVTEAFF
TRBV24-1,CAASQGTTGELFF
TRBV9,CASSAEGRNYGYTF
TRBV27,CASSSGKGGTEAFF
TRBV7-3,CASSRQGYTGELFF
TRBV7-3,CASSFGLERVNEQFF
TRBV7-2,CASSPGLAGPSYEQYF
TRBV5-1,CASSLVADSGNTIYF
TRBV7-2,CASSLGRGEKLFF
TRBV2,CASGPVYIAEAFF
TRBV6-2/TRBV6-3,CASTPGRDTIYF
TRBV28,CASSFNQGSSYNSPLHF
TRBV7-9,CASSLLGLAGGETQYF
TRBV7-2,CASSLEVTDGYTF